This record concerns one T cell receptor beta chain sequence. The data originate from a study of cytomegalovirus exposure and HLA in healthy donors. V shed 4 bases and J shed 0 bases, with 3 bases lying between them. This CDR3 has 12 residues. Germline-derived CDR1 and CDR2 are SGHDN and FVKESK. Primers: 60 Vbeta forward and 13 Jbeta reverse. Assay: immunoSEQ multiplex PCR; the TCRdb copy retains only in-frame clones and omits some. The sample carries approximately 150,000 clones, almost 80% recorded once. This chain connects TRBV14 to TRBJ1-1; the D is unclear. Sequenced material: PBMCs. This clonotype was obtained from a man aged 30 to 39 in good health and CMV-seronegative. The CDR3 sequence: CASSLVNTEAFF. The CDR3 nucleotides read TGTGCCAGCAGCCTAGTGAACACTGAAGCTTTCTTT.